The 9 T cell receptor beta chains reported below all come from one sample, sequenced in a study of T cell responses to AZD1222 COVID-19 vaccine. TCRdb keeps only in-frame clones here, not all; method: immunoSEQ multiplex PCR. The table lists tens of thousands of clones, 70% to 90% of them singletons. The sample consisted of peripheral blood, taken on day 0 of AZD1222 vaccination. The source of these receptors is an adult in good health.

V usage is TRBV5-6 and J usage is TRBJ2-3; no reliable D call. Trimming cost V 0 bases and J 0 bases, with 11 bases left between them. The length of the CDR3 is 16 residues. The germline V gene encodes CDR1 SGHDT and CDR2 YYEEEE. The CDR3, as DNA: TGTGCCAGCAGCTTGGGCCACGGATCTAGCACAGATACGCAGTATTTT. Translating it yields CASSLGHGSSTDTQYF.

CDR3 sequence (DNA): TGTGCCAGCAGTTACTCGATCAACAGGGACTTCACTGAAGCTTTCTTT. Translating gives CASSYSINRDFTEAFF. The chain carries TRBV6-5 and TRBJ1-1; a possible D gene is TRBD1 (6 bases). V shed 0 bases and J shed 4 bases, with 15 bases lying between them. Germline CDR1 and CDR2: MNHEY and SVGAGI. The CDR3 sequence is 16 residues long.

The V and J genes are TRBV7-2 and TRBJ1-5; D unclear. This CDR3 contains 13 residues. V was trimmed by 3 bases and J by 4 bases, leaving 7 bases between them. CDR1 is SGHTA and CDR2 is FQGNSA in the germline V gene. The chain's CDR3 is CASSFERNQPQHF. CDR3 sequence (DNA): TGTGCCAGCAGCTTTGAAAGAAATCAGCCCCAGCATTTT.

The J gene is TRBJ2-1, the V gene TRBV29-1; D is unclear. This CDR3 spans 10 amino acids. Trimming took off 7 bases at V and 7 bases at J, with 8 bases between the two ends. Germline CDR1 SQVTM, CDR2 ANQGSEA. The CDR3 DNA reads TGCAGCGCGTCCCGGAATGAGCAGTTCTTC. This translates into CSASRNEQFF.

The chain uses TRBV27 and TRBJ2-7; D gene ambiguous. This CDR3 region has 14 residues. Deletions cut 2 bases from V and 6 bases from J, with 14 bases between. The germline V gene has CDR1 MNHEY and CDR2 SMNVEV (reference sequence). The CDR3: CASSLRVGLAEQYF. The CDR3, as DNA: TGTGCCAGCAGTTTACGAGTAGGGCTGGCCGAGCAGTACTTC.

This chain uses TRBV3-1 (or the pseudogene TRBV3-2) with TRBJ2-7; D remains unclear. The V and J ends lost 0 bases and 7 bases respectively, with 25 bases between them. The length of the CDR3 is 18 residues. CDR1 and CDR2 (germline): LGHDT, YNNKEL (reference sequence). CDR3 in amino acids: CASSQELRLVSYSREQYF. CDR3 nucleotides: TGTGCCAGCAGCCAAGAATTAAGACTGGTCTCATATTCGAGGGAGCAGTACTTC.

This sequence joins TRBV9 and TRBJ1-2; 7 nucleotides agree with TRBD1. Germline CDR1 SGDLS, CDR2 YYNGEE. V gave up 4 bases and J gave up 5 bases; unmatched junction bases: 5. This CDR3 spans 13 amino acids. CDR3 DNA sequence: TGTGCCAGCAGCTCACCGACAGGGTATGGCTACACCTTC. Translation gives CASSSPTGYGYTF.

The chain joins TRBV7-2 to TRBJ2-7; D is perhaps TRBD2 (5 bases). The V gene's germline CDR1 is SGHTA and CDR2 FQGNSA. The CDR3 totals 15 residues. The ends were cut back, 5 bases at V and 4 bases at J, with 18 bases in the middle. The CDR3 is CASSSHGERGYEQYF. The CDR3 coding sequence is TGTGCCAGCAGCAGTCACGGGGAGAGAGGTTACGAGCAGTACTTC.

The chain carries TRBV29-1 and TRBJ2-7; no clear D gene. The CDR3 contains 12 residues. CDR1 SQVTM and CDR2 ANQGSEA come from the germline V gene. The V end was cut by 4 bases, the J end by 0 bases, with 7 bases between. CDR3 residues: CSVGASSYEQYF. CDR3 nucleotide sequence: TGCAGCGTTGGGGCCAGCTCCTACGAGCAGTACTTC.